This T cell receptor beta chain stems from a study of shared clonotypes between healthy human individuals. This clone appeared once. As yet, its antigen is unknown. This CDR3 spans 12 amino acids. The germline V and J ends were trimmed by 6 bases and 6 bases, with 12 bases remaining between them. CDR1 is KGHSH, CDR2 LQKENI, per germline. The repertoire was sequenced with immunoSEQ multiplex PCR; TCRdb's copy has only in-frame clones and lacks some. Seen here are 1,500,000 or so clones, around 97% observed once, and the top ten hold about 1%. Study outcomes and limitations: A handful of donors shared around 5.1% of their naive CD4 clonotypes.

The sequenced sample consisted of naive CD4+ T cells sorted from blood. Documented subset: CD45RA+ positively selected. This chain connects TRBV18 to TRBJ2-7, with a weak D call TRBD1 (6 bases). The TCR was taken from a man aged 25 to 40 in good health. The CDR3 is CASSENRVEQYF. In nucleotides, the CDR3 is TGTGCCAGCTCCGAAAACAGGGTCGAGCAGTACTTC. The full variable domain, rest sourced from reference TRBV18 and TRBJ2-7, is NAGVMQNPRHLVRRRGQEARLRCSPMKGHSHVYWYRQLPEEGLKFMVYLQKENIIDESGMPKERFSAEFPKEGPSILRIQQVVRGDSAAYFCASSENRVEQYFGPGTRLTVT.